This T cell receptor beta chain was found in a study of T cells in Graves' hyperthyroidism and ophthalmopathy (dated by TCRdb to between 2019 and 2020). Concerning the study at large: Peripheral blood samples were taken at initial diagnosis, before any treatment was given. To identify TCR V-J signatures that set the groups apart, the researchers used a discovery cohort of 100 patients, made up of 40 to 45 with Graves' ophthalmopathy and around 58 with stable Graves' hyperthyroidism. Prospective prediction of ophthalmopathy was tested in an independent validation cohort of under 20 hyperthyroidism patients and roughly 16 patients who later progressed to ophthalmopathy. The roughly 90 discovery patients were divided at random into training and test sets in a 7:3 ratio. The study also compared thyroid tissue and blood T-cell repertoires from a handful of Graves' hyperthyroidism patients. Once sampling was done, hyperthyroidism patients were given methimazole at a starting dose of 30 mg daily, whereas ophthalmopathy patients were given high-dose intravenous methylprednisolone. The paper reports TCR Vbeta CDR3 sequencing of over 130 peripheral blood samples: approximately 41 ophthalmopathy, fewer than 80 hyperthyroidism and 17 progressor patients.

Via the germline V gene, CDR1 is MDHEN and CDR2 SYDVKM. There are 17 amino acids in the CDR3, from cysteine to phenylalanine inclusive. Only the CDR3 region is kept as DNA, spanning 51 bases read in frame from base 1. Trimmed from V: 3 bases; trimmed from J: 0 bases; junction bases lacking a gene match: 6. This clonotype was counted only a few times. Its cognate antigen has yet to be identified. This may be a read error: a much more frequent sequence differs by one nucleotide. The TCR beta CDR3 regions were amplified from RNA transcripts. For the first round of RT-PCR on the TCR CDR3, the HTBI primer set was used together with the Qiagen OneStep RT-PCR kit. Libraries were constructed in a second round of multiplex PCR, after which size selection and purification were performed. Sequencing of the libraries was done on an Illumina HiSeq2000 using paired-end 100 bp reads. The published analysis was carried out like this. SOAPnuke was used to process the raw data, with reads discarded if the reads contained adapters or uncalled bases, had a mean Phred below 15, or lacked an exact constant-primer or identifier match. High-quality paired reads were merged using COPE v1.2.5, and each unique nucleotide sequence was defined as a clonotype. Clonotypes were aligned to IMGT TRBV, TRBD and TRBJ reference segments using MiTCR v1.1. Analysis was restricted to V-J combinations with a frequency above 0.0001, which covered roughly 99% of repertoires. A TCS score was defined as the ratio of F50 (clonal expansion) to E x V (chaos), with BLOSUM62-based TCRdist applied between CDR3 peptides within each V-J. Welch's t-statistics and random forest reduced 450 to 600 V-J features to about 12, which were used in a naive Bayes classifier (R e1071). TCRdb reran the public reads through fastp at Q25 and MiXCR, keeping productive beta chains. Merged by CDR3 protein, the rows form single entries marked with the most common genes and DNA. V and J calls and clone size were set by TCRdb, not the authors. Here the sample has a few hundred thousand distinct CDR3 sequences; 17% occur a single time. The biggest ten clones account for approximately 16% of the sample.

The paper as a whole reports these results and caveats: In validation, the model predicted progression to ophthalmopathy a median of roughly 6.2 months before onset, with roughly 71% sensitivity and nearly 75% specificity. Blood samples also contained most of the expanded thyroid clonotypes (frequency above 0.001), which suggests that blood repertoires may reflect thyroid immune responses. Ophthalmopathy was separated from stable hyperthyroidism by a 13 V-J signature model, with over 85% sensitivity and approximately 81% specificity obtained in cross-validation and 80%/75% obtained in testing. Sample size was not statistically predetermined, and blinding of investigators to group allocation was not performed.

Moderately to severely active disease, a Clinical Activity Score of at least 3, a NOSPECS grade of at least 4, and a duration under 3 months were present in ophthalmopathy patients. Patients with uncontrolled infections, other autoimmune diseases, pregnancy or lactation were excluded. Diagnoses relied on clinical symptoms, serum thyroxine and TRAb, thyroid ultrasound and orbital computed tomography. PBMCs were separated from under 11 ml of fresh peripheral blood using Ficoll-Paque density gradient centrifugation. Total RNA was extracted with Trizol reagent, and quality was checked on an Agilent 2100 Bioanalyzer.

Sequenced material: blood. Rearrangement joined TRBV28 to TRBJ2-1; TRBD2 lines up with 9 middle nucleotides. This receptor was obtained from a woman under 30 with Graves' ophthalmopathy. The CDR3 reads as follows: CASSFLAGPGSYNEQFF. DNA sequence: TGTGCCAGCAGTTTTCTAGCGGGGCCCGGCTCCTACAATGAGCAGTTCTTC.